This entry is about one T cell receptor beta chain. Its antigen is currently unknown. V dropped 4 bases and J dropped 8 bases, with 17 bases sitting between them. The CDR3 loop spans 15 amino acids. Germline CDR1 is LNHDA and CDR2 is SQIVND (reference sequence). The data were taken from a study of cytomegalovirus exposure and HLA in healthy donors. Study-level findings and limits: The authors confirmed in vitro that a few CMV-associated chains were specific for CMV antigens. Overall, some 160 TCR beta chains were annotated as cytomegalovirus-associated. Across donors, most TCRs were seen rarely, yet some public ones were widespread.

Donors were drawn from the approximately 130-subject validation cohort, separate from the approximately 700-subject first cohort. The table came from immunoSEQ multiplex PCR; TCRdb's copy has only in-frame clones and leaves some out. This sample has 70,000 to 95,000 clones, with 90% to 95% found just once. This chain uses TRBV19 with TRBJ1-4, with D possibly TRBD1 on 5 matching bases. This clonotype originated in a woman aged 25 to 45 in good health and CMV-seronegative. The sample was PBMCs. This CDR3 is CASSTPGQKGEKLFF. The CDR3 DNA reads TGTGCCAGTAGTACCCCAGGGCAGAAAGGGGAAAAACTGTTTTTT. The variable domain in full, with the rest retrieved from reference TRBV19 and TRBJ1-4, is DGGITQSPKYLFRKEGQNVTLSCEQNLNHDAMYWYRQDPGQGLRLIYYSQIVNDFQKGDIAEGYSVSREKKESFPLTVTSAQKNPTAFYLCASSTPGQKGEKLFFGSGTQLSVL.